A single sample is the source of the 17 T cell receptor beta chains below, sequenced in a study of blood T cell repertoires in COVID-19. Here immunoSEQ multiplex PCR was the method, and the copy in TCRdb shows in-frame clones only, minus some. The table lists 90,000 to 100,000 clones, around 76% of them singletons. The sample consisted of peripheral blood. The receptors stem from an elderly man with acute or convalescent COVID-19.

The table lists this clone with a few counts. The V gene is TRBV7-9, the J gene TRBJ2-7; tentative D call: TRBD2 (6 bases). The V and J ends lost 4 bases and 3 bases respectively, with 10 bases between them. This CDR3 contains 13 residues. In germline, CDR1 is SEHNR, CDR2 FQNEAQ (reference sequence). The DNA of the CDR3 is TGTGCCAGCAGCTCGGGGGACTTCTACGAGCAGTACTTC. It translates to CASSSGDFYEQYF.

This clone was found a few times. The chain combines TRBV6-5 with TRBJ1-3, with D perhaps matching TRBD1 (5 bases). V lost 6 bases to trimming and J lost 0 bases, with 9 bases between them. The CDR3 loop spans 14 amino acids. Germline lookup yields CDR1 MNHEY and CDR2 SVGAGI. CDR3 nucleotides: TGTGCCAGCAGACGACAGCACTCTGGAAACACCATATATTTT. Translating it yields CASRRQHSGNTIYF.

The J gene is TRBJ2-2, the V gene TRBV5-1; D is unclear. From germline, CDR1 is SGHRS and CDR2 YFSETQ. The CDR3 is 15 residues long. V lost 0 bases, J lost 2 bases, and 8 bases lay in between. CDR3 nucleotide sequence: TGCGCCAGCAGCTTGGGCAGTCCAAACACCGGGGAGCTGTTTTTT. Translated: CASSLGSPNTGELFF.

This chain connects TRBV27 to TRBJ1-4, with D possibly matching TRBD1 (6 bases). Germline CDR1 reads MNHEY; CDR2 reads SMNVEV (reference sequence). Deletions cut 3 bases from V and 3 bases from J, with 11 bases between. The CDR3 loop spans 15 amino acids. The CDR3 protein is CASSFRGGPNEKLFF. Here the CDR3 DNA reads TGTGCCAGCAGTTTCAGGGGCGGGCCTAATGAAAAACTGTTTTTT.

This rearrangement joins TRBV24-1 to TRBJ1-2; possible D gene TRBD1, 6 bases. Germline V gives CDR1 KGHDR, CDR2 SFDVKD. V was pared by 9 bases and J by 6 bases, with 22 bases between. This CDR3 contains 15 residues. The CDR3 DNA sequence: TGTGCCACCCAAGAAACGGGCAGGGGCCTCAATGGCTACACCTTC. It specifies CATQETGRGLNGYTF.

This rearrangement joins TRBV28 to TRBJ2-4, with 7 bases lining up with TRBD2. Germline CDR1 is MDHEN and CDR2 is SYDVKM. The CDR3 extends over 15 amino acids. Trimming at V came to 7 bases and at J to 7 bases, leaving 13 bases not matched to a gene. The CDR3 region has the DNA TGTGCCAGCAACCTGGGAGGGCTAATGAGCAACATTCAGTACTTC. It translates to CASNLGGLMSNIQYF.

This clone was seen a handful of times. CDR3 sequence (DNA): TGTGCCACCGCCTTGACAGAGGCCTACGAGCAGTACTTC. Translated, it gives CATALTEAYEQYF. V and J are TRBV10-3 and TRBJ2-7, with D maybe TRBD1 (5 bases). Germline V gene lookup returns CDR1 ENHRY and CDR2 SYGVKD. CDR3 length: 13 residues. V was cut by 10 bases and J by 2 bases, with 15 bases left in between.

The chain uses TRBV3-1 (or the pseudogene TRBV3-2) and TRBJ1-1; the D is unclear. The germline V gene encodes CDR1 LGHDT and CDR2 YNNKEL (reference sequence). This CDR3 is built from 13 residues. V was clipped by 1 base and J by 3 bases, with 6 bases between them. CDR3 in DNA: TGTGCCAGCAGCCAAGGGGGAGACACTGAAGCTTTCTTT. It translates to CASSQGGDTEAFF.

The chain links TRBV6-2 or TRBV6-3 to TRBJ2-7, with 11 nucleotides matching TRBD1. Trimming at V came to 0 bases and at J to 3 bases, leaving 1 base not matched to a gene. Per germline, CDR1 MNHEY and CDR2 SVGEGT. The CDR3 length is 15 residues. In DNA, the CDR3 is TGTGCCAGCAGTTACTCGGACAGGGGGCACTACGAGCAGTACTTC. Translating it yields CASSYSDRGHYEQYF.

This clone was seen a few times. The chain employs TRBV19 and TRBJ2-1, with TRBD2 matching 11 bases. Unmatched junction bases numbered 1, after V lost 3 bases and J lost 6 bases. In germline, CDR1 is LNHDA, CDR2 SQIVND (reference sequence). The CDR3 has 14 amino acids. This CDR3 is CASSIGTSGNEQFF. In nucleotides, the CDR3 is TGTGCCAGTAGTATCGGGACTAGCGGCAATGAGCAGTTCTTC.

The CDR3 loop reads CASSIGLAGTYEQYF. CDR3 nucleotides: TGCGCCAGCAGCATAGGACTAGCGGGGACCTACGAGCAGTACTTC. J is TRBJ2-7 and V is TRBV4-1; 12 nucleotides match TRBD2. The length of the CDR3 is 15 residues. Germline values: CDR1 MGHRA, CDR2 YSYEKL. V lost 5 bases to trimming and J lost 2 bases; unmatched junction nucleotides: 4.

The chain couples TRBV15 to TRBJ2-3; 8 bases match TRBD2. This CDR3 contains 17 residues. V lost 3 bases and J lost 1; bases outside the gene matches: 9. Looked up from germline, CDR1 is LNHNV and CDR2 is YYDKDF (reference sequence). The CDR3 sequence is CATSRTAVAGRTDTQYF. DNA of the CDR3: TGTGCCACCAGCAGGACAGCAGTAGCGGGGCGCACAGATACGCAGTATTTT.

J is TRBJ2-7 and V is TRBV5-5; 8 positions match TRBD2. The CDR3 has 18 residues. The junction had 18 bases not matched to a gene; V was cut back by 4 bases and J by 3 bases. Germline CDR1 is SGHKS and CDR2 is YYEKEE (reference sequence). The DNA of the CDR3 is TGTGCCAGCAGCGTAATACCCGGGGGGGGTCAGGTGCACTACGAGCAGTACTTC. As protein: CASSVIPGGGQVHYEQYF.

This CDR3 is CASSLKTGEETQYF. The CDR3 DNA reads TGTGCCAGCAGCTTAAAGACAGGGGAAGAGACCCAGTACTTC. The rearrangement uses TRBV5-6 and TRBJ2-5; TRBD1 agrees at 8 bases. The CDR3 contains 14 residues. Germline V CDR1 and CDR2: SGHDT, YYEEEE. J lost 3 bases, V lost 2 bases, and 3 bases had no gene match.

The chain couples TRBV25-1 to TRBJ1-1; possible D gene TRBD1, 6 bases. CDR3 length equals 13 residues. Germline-derived CDR1 and CDR2 are MGHDK and SYGVNS. V was trimmed by 6 bases and J by 4 bases, leaving 12 bases between them. CDR3 DNA: TGTGCCAGCAGCAAACAGGGTTCCACTGAAGCTTTCTTT. It is translated as CASSKQGSTEAFF.

The V call is TRBV15, the J call TRBJ2-3; D ambiguous. Per the germline V gene, CDR1 is LNHNV and CDR2 is YYDKDF (reference sequence). Deletions cut 4 bases from V and 3 bases from J, with 8 bases between. The CDR3 consists of 13 residues. The CDR3 is CATSTTTTDTQYF. CDR3 sequence (DNA): TGTGCCACCAGCACTACGACTACAGATACGCAGTATTTT.

The chain uses TRBV28 and TRBJ2-1; 9 bases are shared with TRBD1. Germline assignment: CDR1 MDHEN and CDR2 SYDVKM. V was clipped by 7 bases and J by 0 bases; unmatched bases: 7. CDR3 length: 16 residues. The CDR3 loop reads CASTIMGQGSYNEQFF. Here the CDR3 DNA reads TGTGCCAGCACCATTATGGGACAGGGCTCCTACAATGAGCAGTTCTTC.